This T cell receptor beta chain was observed in a study of T-cell reconstitution after alpha-beta-depleted transplantation in children. Preparation of the TCRbeta library involved a method that used unique molecular identifiers. TCRdb fed the PCR reads into MiXCR, producing one record per CDR3 protein. The sample yields roughly 300,000 distinct CDR3 sequences, 9% to 12% seen once. This clonotype was seen a few times. The receptor's source is a human donor who donated a stem cell graft to a child with acute lymphoblastic leukemia. The sequencing used PBMCs from the stem cell graft donor, collected from the stem cell graft.

In DNA, the CDR3 is TGTGCCAGCACAAAGGGAAACACCATATATTTT. Protein product: CASTKGNTIYF. V usage is TRBV12-3 or TRBV12-4 and J usage is TRBJ1-3; no firm D call. The V end was cut by 7 bases, the J end by 4 bases, with 5 bases between. There are 11 residues in the CDR3.